Each of the 8 T cell receptor beta chains below was sequenced from the same sample in a study of blood T cell repertoires in COVID-19 (dated by TCRdb to 2020 to 2021). The library was made by the immunoSEQ multiplex PCR assay. The table was pulled from immuneACCESS by TCRdb, which kept in-frame rearrangements only. Such tables lose some clones; where checked, under half of the loss comes from unresolved V genes, and the rest has no known cause. The sample includes roughly 300,000 clones, with 89% observed a single time. About 6.8% of the sample lies in the top ten. The sequencing input was peripheral blood. Receptor source: a man aged 18 to 29 who had recovered from COVID-19.

The rearrangement joins TRBV4-3 to TRBJ1-2; unclear D gene. Trimming removed 4 bases from V and 3 bases from J, with 12 bases in between. Germline V lookup: CDR1 LGHNA, CDR2 YSLEER. The CDR3 is 14 amino acids. The CDR3 sequence: CASSPTAGYYGYTF. CDR3 DNA: TGCGCCAGCAGCCCAACGGCGGGCTACTATGGCTACACCTTC.

In its sample, this clone was seen once. This chain connects TRBV18 to TRBJ1-2; a weak D match, TRBD1 (5 bases). V lost 1 base and J 2 bases, leaving 14 bases between the germline ends. CDR3 length equals 16 residues. From germline, CDR1 is KGHSH and CDR2 LQKENI. The CDR3 nucleotides are TGTGCCAGCTCACCACGAGAGTCGGAGGGGAACTATGGCTACACCTTC. The encoded protein is CASSPRESEGNYGYTF.

This sequence joins TRBV30 and TRBJ2-5, with 8 nucleotides matching TRBD1. Germline V gives CDR1 GTSNPN, CDR2 SVGIG (reference sequence). The V gene end was trimmed by 1 base and the J gene end by 5 bases; junction bases not matched to a gene: 6. The CDR3 covers 14 residues. The CDR3 is CAWSATGGRETQYF. CDR3 nucleotide sequence: TGTGCCTGGAGTGCCACAGGGGGTAGGGAGACCCAGTACTTC.

The chain couples TRBV7-9 to TRBJ2-7; unclear D gene. The CDR3 extends over 16 amino acids. Trimming stripped 0 bases from V and 2 bases from J, with 14 bases between. Germline lookup yields CDR1 SEHNR and CDR2 FQNEAQ (reference sequence). The CDR3 region is CASSLAAPEDAYEQYF. As DNA, the CDR3 is TGTGCCAGCAGCTTAGCGGCCCCAGAAGATGCCTACGAGCAGTACTTC. Full variable domain (outside the CDR3, taken from reference TRBV7-9 and TRBJ2-7): DTGVSQNPRHKITKRGQNVTFRCDPISEHNRLYWYRQTLGQGPEFLTYFQNEAQLEKSRLLSDRFSAERPKGSFSTLEIQRTEQGDSAMYLCASSLAAPEDAYEQYFGPGTRLTVT.

The V and J genes are TRBV2 and TRBJ1-2; D is uncertain. The CDR3 is made up of 8 amino acids. The germline V gene has CDR1 SNHLY and CDR2 FYNNEI. CDR3 sequence (DNA): TGTGGACTCTATGGCTACACCTTC. Translation: CGLYGYTF.

The rearrangement uses TRBV18 and TRBJ1-1, with TRBD1 matching 9 bases. The CDR3 is 16 residues long. V lost 2 bases and J lost 2; bases outside the gene matches: 6. Per the germline V gene, CDR1 is KGHSH and CDR2 is LQKENI. The CDR3: CASSPNQDRGNTEAFF. The CDR3, as DNA: TGTGCCAGCTCACCAAACCAGGACAGGGGTAACACTGAAGCTTTCTTT. Full variable domain (rest looked up from reference TRBV18 and TRBJ1-1): NAGVMQNPRHLVRRRGQEARLRCSPMKGHSHVYWYRQLPEEGLKFMVYLQKENIIDESGMPKERFSAEFPKEGPSILRIQQVVRGDSAAYFCASSPNQDRGNTEAFFGQGTRLTVV.

This chain uses TRBV9 with TRBJ1-2; no firm D call. The germline V and J ends were trimmed by 3 bases and 1 base, with 16 bases remaining between them. Germline CDR1 is SGDLS and CDR2 is YYNGEE. The CDR3 is 16 residues long. The CDR3 reads CASSASGHLNNYGYTF. In DNA form, the CDR3 reads TGTGCCAGCAGCGCCTCTGGGCACCTAAATAACTATGGCTACACCTTC.

The genes are TRBV5-1 and TRBJ2-3, with TRBD2 matching over 7 bases. The CDR3 loop spans 15 amino acids. V lost 7 bases to trimming and J lost 2 bases; unmatched junction nucleotides: 10. The germline V gene encodes CDR1 SGHRS and CDR2 YFSETQ. This CDR3 reads CASGGTTAPTDTQYF. The CDR3 nucleotides read TGCGCCAGCGGGGGGACTACCGCTCCCACAGATACGCAGTATTTT. The entire variable domain, with the rest obtained from reference TRBV5-1 and TRBJ2-3, is as follows: KAGVTQTPRYLIKTRGQQVTLSCSPISGHRSVSWYQQTPGQGLQFLFEYFSETQRNKGNFPGRFSGRQFSNSRSEMNVSTLELGDSALYLCASGGTTAPTDTQYFGPGTRLTVL.